This T cell receptor beta chain was sequenced for a study of blood T cell repertoires in COVID-19 (dated by TCRdb to the early 2020s). For the wider study: Samples covering the acute and convalescent phases of COVID-19 were provided by collaborators in the United States, Italy and Spain. HLA class I and class II types, where available, came from metadata supplied by the sample provider rather than from assay-based typing. The sample metadata nearly always contained a de-identified subject ID, COVID-19 status, age in years and sex. The dataset comprised deeply sampled blood TCRbeta repertoires from subjects exposed to, actively infected with, or recovered from COVID-19. The repertoires were released in a freely available public database meant as a resource for research on the immune response to SARS-CoV-2. The samples were drawn from the first 160 participants of the ongoing ImmuneRACE study and from 1,254 subjects provided by 6 global collaborators. The material from the prospective study consisted of cDNA or gDNA derived from T cells, B-cell-depleted T cells, or PBMCs. Paper-wide results and their limitations: Clinical and demographic metadata were provided uncurated, with the amount varying by source and participant.

The immunoSEQ Assay, a bias-controlled multiplex PCR, was used to amplify TCRbeta CDR3 regions from genomic DNA. From the authors' description of their analysis: Nucleated cell counts per sample were estimated from amplification of reference gene primers within the assay. To quantify the absolute abundance of each unique TCRbeta CDR3 rearrangement, sequence reads were collapsed and filtered. For each sample, productive Simpson clonality was calculated by taking the square root of Simpson's diversity index across productive rearrangements. TCRdb provides this immuneACCESS table in a form limited to in-frame rearrangements. Some clones are lacking; in checked studies, under half of them reflect an unresolved V gene, and why the rest are absent is not known. For V, J and clone size, that table is used; D and trimming come from the DNA. For this sample there are 390,000 or so clones; about 83% appear just once. Around 10% of the sample lies in the top ten.

Participants in the prospective study were enrolled through a virtual design, were aged about 18 to 89 years, and lived in roughly 25 United States geographic areas. In the prospective study, participants were assigned to cohorts based on the clinical history participants reported in a screening survey and a study questionnaire. For ImmuneRACE Cohort 3, a participant was defined as recovered based on two consecutive negative NP/OP PCR tests, clearance by a healthcare professional, or resolution of symptoms. Each participant in the prospective study had whole blood, serum and a nasopharyngeal or oropharyngeal swab collected by mobile phlebotomists. Participants in the prospective study had the option to provide additional blood draws and questionnaires over a roughly 2-month period. Before DNA extraction, blood samples from the prospective study were shipped at room temperature or frozen. This clone has just a few counts. This clone's antigen is unknown. No per-base quality is available; no much larger clone lies one base away.

V lost 1 base and J lost 1 base, and the count of bases not matched to a germline gene is 11. From the germline V gene, CDR1 is LGHNA and CDR2 is YNFKEQ. The CDR3 has 18 amino acids, counting the end cysteine and phenylalanine. The sequence is cut down to CDR3 DNA, 54 bases in frame from base 1. The rearranged segments are TRBV4-2 and TRBJ2-7; 9 bases in the junction line up with TRBD2. Material: PBMCs or T cells enriched from blood (not recorded which). The TCR comes from a woman in her forties or fifties who had recovered from COVID-19. The CDR3 corresponds to CASSQAVSSGGFSYEQYF. DNA sequence: TGTGCCAGCAGCCAAGCTGTCTCAAGCGGGGGGTTTTCCTACGAGCAGTACTTC.